These 2 T cell receptor beta chains were all obtained from the same sample, sequenced in a study of control samples from healthy donors and cancer patients. Assay: immunoSEQ multiplex PCR; the TCRdb copy retains only in-frame clones and omits some. The data hold fewer than 500,000 clones, with approximately 92% observed a single time. Sequenced sample: PBMCs. The receptors come from a middle-aged man with head and neck cancer.

V and J are TRBV6-1 and TRBJ2-1; possibly TRBD2 for D (6 bases). Germline V gene data show CDR1 as MNHNS and CDR2 as SASEGT. Trimming shortened V by 3 bases and J by 2 bases, and 14 bases separated the two germline ends. CDR3 length: 16 residues. The CDR3 loop is CASSDTRLGTYNEQFF. CDR3 nucleotides: TGTGCCAGCAGTGACACGAGACTAGGCACCTACAATGAGCAGTTCTTC.

V is TRBV18 and J is TRBJ2-5, with 13 positions matching TRBD2. This CDR3 spans 17 amino acids. Germline assignment: CDR1 KGHSH and CDR2 LQKENI. J was trimmed by 5 bases and V by 6 bases; bases with no gene match: 12. The CDR3 bases are TGTGCCAGCTCCCCGGGACTAGCGGGATCAGCCAAGGAGACCCAGTACTTC. It is translated as CASSPGLAGSAKETQYF.